What follows are 30 T cell receptor beta chains derived from one specimen sequenced in a study of blood T cell repertoires in COVID-19. Method: immunoSEQ multiplex PCR; TCRdb's copy keeps in-frame clones and lacks some. Of just over 650,000 clones listed, approximately 90% are singletons. Sequenced: peripheral blood. The origin of the receptors is a woman younger than 30 with acute or convalescent COVID-19.

This rearrangement joins TRBV2 to TRBJ1-4, with 8 positions matching TRBD1. V lost 2 bases and J lost 0; bases outside the gene matches: 5. The CDR3 has 17 residues. Per germline, CDR1 SNHLY and CDR2 FYNNEI. Here the CDR3 reads CASSERGQGATNEKLFF. The CDR3 region has the DNA TGTGCCAGCAGTGAACGCGGACAGGGAGCAACTAATGAAAAACTGTTTTTT.

This sequence joins TRBV6-6 and TRBJ1-6; D is uncertain. This CDR3 is built from 15 residues. Germline CDR1 is MNHNY and CDR2 is SVGAGI (reference sequence). V lost 2 bases and J lost 5, with 10 bases in between. The CDR3 DNA is TGTGCCAGCAGTTACCTGGTGGGAGATAATTCACCCCTCCACTTT. This gives the protein CASSYLVGDNSPLHF.

This clone was recorded once. The chain recombines TRBV10-3 with TRBJ1-2; D unresolved. Trimming pared 3 bases from V and 4 bases from J, leaving 12 bases between. In germline, CDR1 is ENHRY, CDR2 SYGVKD. CDR3 size: 14 residues. The CDR3 here is CAISEEAKVYGYTF. As DNA, the CDR3 is TGTGCCATCAGTGAAGAGGCCAAGGTCTATGGCTACACCTTC.

The genes are TRBV6-2 or TRBV6-3 and TRBJ2-7; 8 bases align to TRBD1. J was trimmed by 3 bases and V by 5 bases; bases with no gene match: 3. Germline V lookup: CDR1 MNHEY, CDR2 SVGEGT. The CDR3 spans 13 residues. The CDR3, as DNA: TGTGCCAGCAGTACGGACAGGGTCTACGAGCAGTACTTC. Its protein is CASSTDRVYEQYF.

The chain combines TRBV9 with TRBJ1-2; 7 nucleotides line up with TRBD1. CDR3 length: 16 amino acids. V was pared by 0 bases and J by 4 bases, with 9 bases of the junction left unmatched. Germline V gene data show CDR1 as SGDLS and CDR2 as YYNGEE. CDR3 sequence reads: CASSVEGAGSSYGYTF. DNA for the CDR3: TGTGCCAGCAGCGTAGAGGGGGCCGGTAGTAGCTATGGCTACACCTTC.

The chain uses TRBV6-6 and TRBJ1-1; unclear D gene. CDR3 length: 14 amino acids. The V end lost 2 bases, the J end lost 5 bases, and 12 bases lay between the germline ends. The germline CDR1 and CDR2 sequences are MNHNY and SVGAGI (reference sequence). The CDR3 sequence: CASSYMSGETEAFF. In DNA form, the CDR3 reads TGTGCCAGCAGTTACATGAGCGGGGAAACTGAAGCTTTCTTT.

The rearrangement uses TRBV2 and TRBJ1-2; no definite D call. V was cut by 4 bases and J by 5 bases, with 14 bases left in between. The CDR3 is 14 amino acids. CDR1 is SNHLY and CDR2 is FYNNEI in the germline V gene. The CDR3 sequence: CASSVESEVYGYTF. CDR3 coding DNA: TGTGCCAGCAGTGTGGAGTCGGAGGTATATGGCTACACCTTC.

This sequence joins TRBV9 and TRBJ1-1, with TRBD1 matching 9 bases. Germline CDR1 reads SGDLS; CDR2 reads YYNGEE. The CDR3 has 15 residues. J gave up 4 bases and V 4 bases, and 8 bases lay outside the gene matches. CDR3 protein: CASSSPQGARTEAFF. CDR3 DNA sequence: TGTGCCAGCAGCTCCCCACAGGGGGCGCGCACTGAAGCTTTCTTT.

The genes are TRBV6-5 and TRBJ2-5, with D tentatively TRBD2 (6 bases). With 6 bases removed from V and 2 bases from J, the gap between germline ends came to 16 bases. The CDR3 is 15 residues long. In germline, CDR1 is MNHEY, CDR2 SVGAGI. The CDR3 bases are TGTGCCAGCAGCCCCGGGAGAGGGAGGCAAGAGACCCAGTACTTC. This gives the protein CASSPGRGRQETQYF.

The chain carries TRBV6-7 and TRBJ1-4, with 7 bases aligning to TRBD1. TRBV6-7 is an ORF; its function is uncertain. The ends lost 8 bases at V and 5 bases at J; junction bases unmatched: 8. This CDR3 is 14 amino acids long. CDR3 sequence: CASGCRDRNEKLFF. The CDR3 bases are TGTGCCAGCGGATGCCGGGACAGAAATGAAAAACTGTTTTTT.

The rearrangement links TRBV27 to TRBJ1-1; possibly TRBD1 for D (6 bases). The CDR3 runs to 14 residues. V was cut by 2 bases and J by 6 bases, with 13 bases left in between. Germline-derived CDR1 and CDR2 are MNHEY and SMNVEV (reference sequence). The CDR3 DNA is TGTGCCAGCAGTTTAGCCGGGACATCCCCTGAAGCTTTCTTT. It specifies CASSLAGTSPEAFF.

This chain uses TRBV3-1 (or the pseudogene TRBV3-2) with TRBJ1-6; D perhaps matches TRBD1 (6 bases). CDR3 length: 15 amino acids. Germline values: CDR1 LGHDT, CDR2 YNNKEL (reference sequence). Trimming took off 1 base at V and 8 bases at J, with 12 bases between the two ends. CDR3 loop: CASSQGVGAYSPLHF. CDR3 bases: TGTGCCAGCAGCCAAGGGGTGGGGGCTTATTCACCCCTCCACTTT.

CDR3 nucleotide sequence: TGTGCCAGCAGCCCCCGGACAGGGAGGTCCTACAATGAGCAGTTCTTC. Protein sequence: CASSPRTGRSYNEQFF. The chain recombines TRBV9 with TRBJ2-1; TRBD1 agrees at 8 bases. The CDR3 covers 16 residues. Trimming took 4 bases from V and 1 from J; bases not matched to a gene: 7. Germline CDR1 and CDR2: SGDLS and YYNGEE.

V and J are TRBV10-1 and TRBJ1-5; unclear D gene. The CDR3 is made up of 18 amino acids. With 2 bases removed from V and 0 bases from J, the gap between germline ends came to 17 bases. Germline CDR1 and CDR2: WNHNN and SYGVQD (reference sequence). This chain's CDR3 is CASSERDLGKGSNQPQHF. For the CDR3, the DNA is TGCGCCAGCAGTGAGCGGGATCTAGGCAAGGGTAGCAATCAGCCCCAGCATTTT.

The V and J genes are TRBV19 and TRBJ1-2; perhaps TRBD1 as D (6 bases). This CDR3 comprises 14 residues. CDR1 and CDR2 from the germline V gene are LNHDA and SQIVND (reference sequence). The V end lost 6 bases, the J end lost 8 bases, and 19 bases lay between the germline ends. CDR3 bases: TGTGCCAGTAGACGCGACCCAGGGGTCCGGGGCTACACCTTC. This encodes CASRRDPGVRGYTF.

The chain employs TRBV6-5 and TRBJ2-2; TRBD1 aligns across 10 bases. The CDR3 runs to 15 residues. CDR1 MNHEY and CDR2 SVGAGI come from the germline V gene. V was pared by 5 bases and J by 6 bases, with 6 bases of the junction left unmatched. CDR3 loop: CASSPRDRGPGELFF. Written as DNA, the CDR3 is TGTGCCAGCAGTCCCCGGGACAGGGGTCCCGGGGAGCTGTTTTTT.

The chain carries TRBV29-1 and TRBJ1-2; 8 bases align to TRBD1. The CDR3 loop spans 16 amino acids. Germline V gene lookup returns CDR1 SQVTM and CDR2 ANQGSEA. J was trimmed by 2 bases and V by 2 bases; bases with no gene match: 10. CDR3 region: CSVERVPGGANYGYTF. The CDR3 DNA reads as TGCAGCGTTGAAAGAGTACCAGGGGGCGCAAACTATGGCTACACCTTC.

V and J are TRBV28 and TRBJ1-2; the D is unclear. V shed 4 bases and J shed 6 bases, with 12 bases lying between them. CDR1 and CDR2 (germline): MDHEN, SYDVKM. CDR3 length equals 13 residues. The CDR3, as DNA: TGTGCCAGCAGTTACCGCGGAACCCATGGCTACACCTTC. Amino acids: CASSYRGTHGYTF.

This chain joins TRBV27 and TRBJ1-3; no clear D gene. With 6 bases removed from V and 2 bases from J, the gap between germline ends came to 5 bases. Looked up from germline, CDR1 is MNHEY and CDR2 is SMNVEV (reference sequence). The CDR3 length is 12 residues. Here the CDR3 reads CASRSAGNTIYF. DNA for the CDR3: TGTGCCAGCAGGTCGGCTGGAAACACCATATATTTT.

This clone was recorded a few times. This chain joins TRBV6-6 and TRBJ1-2; D ambiguous. This CDR3 comprises 12 residues. V was clipped by 6 bases and J by 7 bases, with 12 bases between them. Germline V CDR1 and CDR2: MNHNY, SVGAGI (reference sequence). DNA for the CDR3: TGTGCCAGCAGCCTGGGGAGCAGTGGCTACACCTTC. As protein: CASSLGSSGYTF.

This clone was counted once. The chain carries TRBV5-8 and TRBJ2-3; D might be TRBD1 (6 bases). V was shortened by 0 bases and J by 5 bases, with 13 bases between the two germline ends. Germline assignment: CDR1 SGHTS and CDR2 YDEGEE. This CDR3 spans 15 amino acids. DNA for the CDR3: TGTGCCAGCAGCTTGGGGGACATATTCGGAGATACGCAGTATTTT. Protein: CASSLGDIFGDTQYF.

A single count supports this clone. CDR3 protein: CASSYVREANEKLFF. The CDR3 region has the DNA TGTGCCAGCAGTTACGTCAGGGAGGCGAATGAAAAACTGTTTTTT. The V gene is TRBV6-6, the J gene TRBJ1-4, with D tentatively TRBD1 (5 bases). This CDR3 spans 15 amino acids. V dropped 2 bases and J dropped 5 bases, with 12 bases sitting between them. CDR1 MNHNY and CDR2 SVGAGI come from the germline V gene (reference sequence).

The chain has TRBV6-5 and TRBJ1-1, with 8 bases lining up with TRBD1. The CDR3 covers 15 residues. The trim removed 5 bases at V and 4 bases at J, leaving 9 bases unmatched. Germline-derived CDR1 and CDR2 are MNHEY and SVGAGI. The DNA for the CDR3 is TGTGCCAGCAGTCCCCGGACAGGGTATATCACTGAAGCTTTCTTT. This encodes CASSPRTGYITEAFF.

This clone was detected only a few times. The same CDR3 is also encoded by other DNA sequences in this sample. The chain joins TRBV12-3 or TRBV12-4 to TRBJ1-2, with no clear D. Trimming removed 9 bases at V and 2 bases at J, with 13 bases between. The CDR3 runs to 13 residues. The CDR3 DNA reads TGTGCCAGTCGATTAACAGAGAACTATGGCTACACCTTC. Translation: CASRLTENYGYTF.

Only one count was recorded for this clone. CDR3 sequence: CASSSLQGQGEKLFF. DNA of the CDR3: TGTGCCAGCAGCTCCCTACAGGGGCAGGGTGAAAAACTGTTTTTT. The chain combines TRBV7-2 with TRBJ1-4; 7 bases agree with TRBD1. The CDR3 totals 15 residues. V was clipped by 4 bases and J by 7 bases; unmatched bases: 9. The germline CDR1 and CDR2 sequences are SGHTA and FQGNSA.

The V and J genes are TRBV2 and TRBJ2-1, with a possible D match to TRBD1 (6 bases). Germline lookup yields CDR1 SNHLY and CDR2 FYNNEI. This CDR3 has 15 residues. Trimming cost V 5 bases and J 0 bases, with 11 bases left between them. The CDR3 sequence: CASSYGQPSYNEQFF. The CDR3 bases are TGTGCCAGCAGTTATGGACAGCCCTCCTACAATGAGCAGTTCTTC.

This chain links TRBV30 with TRBJ1-5; tentatively, D is TRBD1 (5 bases). The V gene lost 2 bases and the J gene lost 6 bases, with 11 bases spanning the gap. Germline loops: CDR1 GTSNPN, CDR2 SVGIG (reference sequence). The CDR3 covers 13 residues. The CDR3: CAWSIIRGQPQHF. CDR3 coding DNA: TGTGCCTGGAGTATAATAAGGGGTCAGCCCCAGCATTTT.

The V gene is TRBV5-4, the J gene TRBJ1-2; 7 bases line up with TRBD1. V dropped 2 bases and J dropped 0; count of bases not matched to a gene: 4. Germline V gives CDR1 SGHNT, CDR2 YYREEE (reference sequence). The CDR3 is 15 residues long. CDR3 nucleotide sequence: TGTGCCAGCAGCTTAGGGGACAGCTCTAACTATGGCTACACCTTC. This codes for CASSLGDSSNYGYTF.

The V gene is TRBV5-1, the J gene TRBJ2-1, with D unclear. The CDR3 length is 13 residues. Germline CDR1 SGHRS, CDR2 YFSETQ. Trimming took 4 bases from V and 8 from J, leaving 13 bases between them. The CDR3 sequence is CASSPGDNYEQFF. DNA for the CDR3: TGCGCCAGCAGCCCTGGTGACAACTATGAGCAGTTCTTC.

The sample holds a few counts of this clone. J is TRBJ1-5 and V is TRBV10-2, with 9 nucleotides matching TRBD1. The ends lost 1 base at V and 2 bases at J; junction bases unmatched: 0. CDR3 length equals 15 residues. The germline V gene encodes CDR1 WSHSY and CDR2 SAAADI. Here the CDR3 DNA reads TGCGCCAGCAGTGAGTGGGACAGGGGCAATCAGCCCCAGCATTTT. Translation: CASSEWDRGNQPQHF.